This T cell receptor beta chain was retrieved from a study of blood T cells in healthy people across ages. The overall study: Capturing about one barcoded beta molecule per two T cells was achieved by template switching.

A note on this clonotype: The antigen is undetermined.

Sample-barcoded 5' priming and a J-beta primer mix drove a second PCR of roughly 6 to 12 cycles. TCRdb analysed the 5' RACE reads with MiXCR anew, one entry per CDR3 protein. The table includes approximately 730,000 distinct CDR3 sequences, around 46% detected once. Points from the study as a whole: Measured against age, TCR beta diversity per million T cells decreased in a roughly linear manner. It was not possible, with unsorted PBMCs, to conclusively compare naive and antigen-experienced cells. Possibly, changes in expanded clonotypes were confounded because donor CMV status was unknown.

V lost 7 bases and J lost 2, with 11 bases in between. The CDR3 length is 13 residues. Germline CDR1 and CDR2: SGHTA and FQGNSA. This TCR was recovered from a woman in her sixties in good health. V and J are TRBV7-2 and TRBJ1-1; no clear D. The sequencing sample was made of blood. CDR3 sequence reads: CASTLWANTEAFF. As DNA, the CDR3 is TGTGCCAGCACTCTTTGGGCAAACACTGAAGCTTTCTTT.